This TCR beta chain comes out of a study of Ad26.COV2.S vaccination and SARS-CoV-2 variants (dated by TCRdb to the early 2020s). For context, the study as a whole: Donors in the vaccine arm were drawn from COV1001, a phase I-IIa trial of Ad26.COV2.S in healthy adults that was multicentre, randomized, double-blind and placebo-controlled. Ad26.COV2.S was given intramuscularly at 5x10^10 or 1x10^11 viral particles, as a single shot or as two shots 56 days apart. TCRbeta repertoire sequencing served as the tool for gauging how specific and how broad the SARS-CoV-2-reactive T cell receptors were following Ad26.COV2.S vaccination. The TCR-sequenced set comprised about 32 samples: around 20 Ad26.COV2.S vaccine recipients, 5 placebo recipients and 8 SARS-CoV-2 convalescent individuals. Participants in the trial were split at random into five groups of five each, receiving low-dose or high-dose Ad26.COV2.S once or twice, or else placebo on both occasions. Investigators remained blinded to trial group allocation during experiments and outcome assessment.

The CDR3 spans 15 residues, from the cysteine through the phenylalanine. The kept DNA is CDR3 alone, 45 bases in frame from the first base. The germline V gene gives CDR1 as SNHLY and CDR2 as FYNNEI. V and J are truncated by 5 bases and 0 bases respectively, leaving an intervening sequence of 8 bases. This specimen's treatment or condition label, interpreted: 15 to 20 received Ad26.COV2.S at low or high dose, single or two shots; roughly 5 received placebo; per-sample allocation not given. For vaccine and placebo recipients, the sequenced repertoires came from samples collected on day 63 after the first injection. In Cohort 1b, fewer than 30 adults aged 18-55 years were enrolled at a single site in Boston, USA, between 29 July and 7 August 2020. Ad26.COV2.S consisted of a replication-incompetent adenovirus type 26 vector by which a prefusion-stabilized SARS-CoV-2 spike protein from the original Wuhan strain was expressed.

Overall study results and their limits: Spike-specific TCR breadth was higher in Ad26.COV2.S recipients than in placebo recipients (P = 0.0014). According to the authors, total T cell responses may have been underestimated by the TCR breadth and depth analyses. Substantial breadth of spike-specific CD8+ and CD4+ T cell responses was reported after vaccination. The study was not powered to compare responses between vaccine doses or regimens. Non-spike TCR breadth was comparable between vaccine and placebo recipients, consistent with the vaccine containing only spike.

TCRbeta CDR3 regions were sequenced with the immunoSEQ Assay. After extraction, genomic DNA underwent amplification by bias-controlled multiplex PCR, followed by high-throughput sequencing. In the paper's pipeline: Collapsing and filtering of sequences were performed to quantify the absolute abundance of each unique TCRbeta CDR3 region. T cell fraction was estimated by normalization of TCRbeta template counts to usable DNA, with usable DNA being measured through amplification of reference genes present in all nucleated cells. Repertoire TCRs were annotated as SARS-CoV-2-specific by exact matching of V gene, CDR3 amino acid sequence and J gene to a known reactive TCR set. The reference SARS-CoV-2 TCR set was derived from MIRA and filtered for enrichment in COVID-19-positive ImmuneCODE repertoires, a step that removed public or cross-reactive TCRs. Using the MIRA antigens, annotated TCRs were further analysed by specific ORF or by position within an ORF. Depth was the summed frequency of annotated unique rearrangements, while breadth was defined as annotated unique rearrangements over total unique productive rearrangements. Two-sided Wilcoxon rank-sum tests were used to compare TCR breadth between groups. Sourced from immuneACCESS, this table was stored by TCRdb with only in-frame sequences that have V and J called. A share of the clones is absent; for the studies checked, an unresolved V gene accounts for under half, and the remainder has no known explanation. That table supplies the V and J calls and clone size; D and trimming were determined from the DNA. In all, the sample holds 440,000 or so clones, and around 91% of those were seen once. The top ten constitute around 4.5% of the sample.

Points on this clone: Its antigen has not been determined. No base qualities exist here, and no much larger clone lies one base off it.

The chain joins TRBV2 to TRBJ2-6; the D gene is perhaps TRBD1, from 6 matching bases. This receptor was obtained from a person between 18 and 65 years old who received the Ad26.COV2.S COVID-19 vaccine or a placebo. This specimen was peripheral blood, taken in a trial of Ad26.COV2.S vaccine versus placebo. The DNA is TGTGCCAGCAGTATGGGGGCCTCTGGGGCCAACGTCCTGACTTTC. This codes for CASSMGASGANVLTF.